These 4 T cell receptor beta chains were sequenced from one sample in a study of shared clonotypes between healthy human individuals. The repertoire was sequenced with immunoSEQ multiplex PCR; TCRdb's copy has only in-frame clones and lacks some. The repertoire has 300,000 or so clones, roughly 70% of them found once; the top ten carry 9% to 12%. The sequencing sample was made of memory CD4+ T cells sorted from blood. This sample's subset: CD45RA-negative fraction. The receptor set was obtained from a man under 40 in good health.

The count of this clone is one. This chain connects TRBV19 to TRBJ1-4; D is ambiguous. V lost 3 bases and J 1 base, leaving 6 bases between the germline ends. CDR1 and CDR2 (germline): LNHDA, SQIVND (reference sequence). The CDR3 contains 14 residues. CDR3: CASSIALTNEKLFF. CDR3 nucleotides: TGTGCCAGTAGTATTGCCTTAACTAATGAAAAACTGTTTTTT.

The gene calls are TRBV19 and TRBJ2-1; D possibly matches TRBD1 or TRBD2 (6 bases each). The germline V gene encodes CDR1 LNHDA and CDR2 SQIVND (reference sequence). This CDR3 spans 14 amino acids. Trimming left V 3 bases short and J 2 bases short, with 8 bases between. The CDR3 loop is CASSMGGPYNEQFF. CDR3 DNA sequence: TGTGCCAGTAGTATGGGGGGCCCCTACAATGAGCAGTTCTTC.

The V gene is TRBV5-1, the J gene TRBJ1-3; D not resolved. CDR1 and CDR2 (germline): SGHRS, YFSETQ. The length of the CDR3 is 15 residues. Trimming shortened V by 0 bases and J by 0 bases, and 7 bases separated the two germline ends. This CDR3 is CASSLAWSSGNTIYF. CDR3 sequence (DNA): TGCGCCAGCAGCTTGGCGTGGAGCTCTGGAAACACCATATATTTT.

The rearrangement uses TRBV29-1 and TRBJ2-1, with 9 nucleotides matching TRBD2. This CDR3 has 16 residues. Germline V CDR1 and CDR2: SQVTM, ANQGSEA. V trimming: 5 bases; J trimming: 9 bases; junction bases outside the gene matches: 17. The CDR3 nucleotides are TGCAGCGTTACCCGAACGGGGGCGGGAGGGCCGGGTGAGCAGTTCTTC. Its protein product is CSVTRTGAGGPGEQFF.